One T cell receptor (beta chain) is described in this entry. What it binds is unknown. This sample is drawn from a study of STAT5B mutations in CD4+ large granular lymphocyte leukemia. Assay used: immunoSEQ multiplex PCR; TCRdb lists only in-frame clones, some missing. Here the sample spans over 30,000 clones, 75% to 85% being singletons. V lost 4 bases to trimming and J lost 3 bases, with 6 bases between them. This CDR3 has 12 residues. Looked up from germline, CDR1 is LNHDA and CDR2 is SQIVND (reference sequence). Study-wide results and caveats: Without HLA matching, higher CD4+ than CD8+ T-LGLL clonality could reflect small sample size.

The specimen was CD4+ T cells from blood buffy coats. The clonotype comes from a human donor in good health. The V and J genes are TRBV19 and TRBJ2-5; no clear D. CDR3 bases: TGTGCCAGTAGTAGGGTCAAAGAGACCCAGTACTTC. Protein: CASSRVKETQYF.